Given below is one T cell receptor beta chain in context. As yet, its antigen is unknown. A read error may produce the germline difference seen at one junction end. This sample is part of a study of T cell repertoires in cytomegalovirus infection. Study-wide context: Indications came from public TCR beta signatures; they pointed to CMV infection and to a matching HLA type. Findings of the study overall: HLA-C-restricted CMV clonotypes gave the most frequent clonotype in two of eight donors.

MiXCR was run by TCRdb on the reads, yielding one entry per CDR3 protein. The sample lists about 490,000 distinct CDR3 sequences, about 11% occurring once. CDR1 SGHKS and CDR2 YYEKEE come from the germline V gene (reference sequence). There are 15 residues in the CDR3. Sequencing input: PBMCs. The V gene is TRBV5-5, the J gene TRBJ1-2, with D possibly matching TRBD1 (5 bases). The origin of this receptor is a human donor in good health (CMV status not recorded). Some clones in this sample may be carry-over from other donors' samples. Here the CDR3 reads CASSLGDGRNHGYTF. Written as DNA, the CDR3 is TGTGCCAGCAGCTTGGGGGACGGACGTAACCATGGCTACACCTTC.